This TCR beta chain was profiled in a study of neoadjuvant nivolumab and ipilimumab in lung cancer. Turning to the study itself: Patients got nivolumab 3 mg/kg on days 1, 15 and 29; combination added ipilimumab 1 mg/kg day 1. General study findings and limits: A small number of samples were TCR sequenced. From pretherapy to surgery, tumor richness and clonality rose with dual therapy.

Trimming removed 2 bases at V and 0 bases at J, with 10 bases between. Germline assignment: CDR1 MNHEY and CDR2 SVGAGI. This CDR3 comprises 15 residues. Clones were read by immunoSEQ multiplex PCR, and TCRdb kept only the in-frame ones, dropping some. The sample consists of about 7,800 clones, 75% to 90% of them appearing once. A remark on this clone: Antigen: not known.

This TCR was sampled from an adult with non-small cell lung cancer. Some clones in this sample may be carry-over from other donors' samples. The material sequenced was tumor tissue, taken after neoadjuvant nivolumab, alone or with ipilimumab, at or shortly before surgery. This chain uses TRBV6-5 with TRBJ1-2; no firm D call. In DNA form, the CDR3 reads TGTGCCAGCAGTTACGACCCGGGGTCTAACTATGGCTACACCTTC. Translated: CASSYDPGSNYGYTF.